Below, one T cell receptor beta chain is given with its context. The clone's antigen remains unknown. No base quality values were provided; no much bigger clone lies one nucleotide off. Trimming removed 0 bases from V and 7 bases from J, leaving 13 bases between the germline ends. Including the terminal cysteine and phenylalanine, the CDR3 comprises 15 residues. Only the CDR3 DNA is retained, 45 bases long and in frame from the first base. CDR1 is given as SGHVS and CDR2 as FNYEAQ, both from the germline V gene. The donors were healthy, HIV-negative adults who had no recently reported acute infections or vaccinations. Only Caucasian adults living in Nashville, Tennessee, USA were represented among the donors. CD8 memory samples consisted of magnetically selected CD45RO+ cells combined with CCR7-negative CD45RA+ effector memory (TemRA) cells. After blood collection by leukapheresis, PBMCs were isolated using Ficoll-Histopaque density gradient centrifugation and then cryopreserved in the vapor phase of liquid nitrogen. Analytical flow cytometry was used to check the purity and quantity of every magnetically sorted T cell population. Each sorted fraction had its genomic DNA isolated and then quantified by UV absorbance on a Nanodrop 2000c.

This entry comes from a study of shared clonotypes between healthy human individuals (dated by TCRdb to about 2020). Broadly, across the study: The cohort comprised two women and three men aged 18 to 49 years. For each donor, CD4 naive and CD4 memory were each given three plates, CD8 naive was given two plates, and CD8 memory was given one plate. To increase sequencing depth and limit assay-specific biases, different laboratories used diverse techniques to prepare libraries and sequence TCR repertoires. Per donor, leukapheresis produced somewhere between about 0.94 and 9.5 billion PBMCs. The study deeply sequenced blood TCR repertoires of about five healthy adults to estimate repertoire size and the extent of clonotype sharing between individuals. Overall study results and their limits: Clonotypes shared by all four sorted-subset donors showed higher generation probabilities than non-shared clonotypes. Across several donors, approximately 5% of naive CD4, roughly 3.4% of naive CD8, 2.3% of memory CD4, and approximately 0.4% of memory CD8 clonotypes were shared. Pairwise subsampling led to the expectation that sequencing depth would affect the degree of clonotype sharing among donors. The small number of donors limited the genetic and exposure-history diversity represented. Sampling was limited to blood, and TCR repertoires in tissue likely differ from TCR repertoires in blood. Naive subsets generally had larger estimated clonotype richness than memory subsets. Incomplete sequencing was indicated by rarefaction of sorted-subset datasets, despite the large sequencing depth.

TCR CDR3 regions were amplified from genomic DNA by multiplex PCR using the deep immunoSEQ assay. Genomic DNA extracted from each cell subset was distributed evenly over all wells of several immunoSEQ 96-well plates, and each plate served as one replicate. For sorted subsets, each replicate PCR was loaded with about 200 ng genomic DNA, equivalent to 30,000 to 35,000 T cell genomes. Purified libraries were measured with a Qubit 3.0 fluorometer, size-checked on a Bioanalyzer 2100, and measured again with the KAPA Library Quantification kit. Every immunoSEQ 96-well plate was sequenced on a dedicated single-read 150-cycle Illumina NextSeq 550 flow cell. The paper's processing steps were these. Because the immunoSEQ output held only junctional sequences and lacked quality scores, the filtering could not match the filtering applied to full-length reads. To assign V/J genes and CDR3, sequences were annotated using PyIR, a Python wrapper for IgBLAST v1.9, with IMGT germline references. Reads were filtered out if the reads had weak V/J assignments (E-value above 1e-6), no CDR3, stop codons, out-of-frame junctions, or ambiguous translated residues. V3J clonotypes were defined as sequences sharing the same inferred V gene, J gene, and CDR3 amino acid sequence. The percentage overlap between two repertoires was calculated by dividing the number of shared unique clonotypes by the size of the smaller repertoire. Three approaches were used to assess repertoire richness: RTK rarefaction, the Chao1 estimator, and Recon v2.1 estimates of unobserved clonotypes. OLGA was used to compute generation probabilities for all TCRbeta clonotypes that the gDNA method yielded from a few donors. TCRdb stores this immuneACCESS table with in-frame sequences only. Part of the clones is absent; in the studies checked, under half of the shortfall reflects unresolved V genes, and no reason is known for the rest. The D gene and trimming were derived from the DNA, and the V and J assignments and clone size from that table. The sample contains around 690,000 clones, about 92% of them found a single time. Jointly, the top ten make up 30% to 35% of the sample.

Sequencing was done on a sample of memory CD8+ T cells from PBMCs. The cell subset or site tag for this specimen amounts to: CD45RO+ cells pooled with CCR7-negative TemRA cells. The receptor comes from a young man in good health. Some clones in this sample may be carry-over from other donors' samples. The V and J genes are TRBV7-6 and TRBJ2-1, and perhaps TRBD2 as D gene, on 5 matching bases. CDR3 sequence: CASSLAGVYWNEQFF. The nucleotide sequence is TGTGCCAGCAGCTTAGCGGGAGTTTATTGGAATGAGCAGTTCTTC.